This is a list of T cell receptor beta chains from one sample in a study of early T cells in non-severe SARS-CoV-2 infection. Each CDR3 protein gets one entry after TCRdb re-called the 5' RACE reads with MiXCR. The sample contains tens of thousands of distinct CDR3 sequences, 5.8% of which appear only once. Input material: whole blood. The receptor set was obtained from an adult who was a healthcare worker with PCR-confirmed SARS-CoV-2 infection or an uninfected control (not recorded which). The CDR3 runs from the conserved cysteine through the conserved F or W. The D gene is left open where the match is weak.

J gene: TRBJ1-2; D gene: TRBD1; CDR3 length: 15; V gene: TRBV4-2; CDR3 protein: CASSQSTGVLYGYTF
J gene: TRBJ1-1; D gene: NA; CDR3 length: 13; V gene: TRBV29-1; CDR3 protein: CSVPWGRKTEAFF
J gene: TRBJ1-5; D gene: NA; CDR3 length: 12; V gene: TRBV20-1; CDR3 protein: CSAWGWNQPQHF
J gene: TRBJ1-4; D gene: NA; CDR3 length: 13; V gene: TRBV30; CDR3 protein: CAWNLVMSEKLFF
J gene: TRBJ2-2; D gene: TRBD1; CDR3 length: 14; V gene: TRBV25-1; CDR3 protein: CASTRTGDTGELFF
J gene: TRBJ1-4; D gene: NA; CDR3 length: 18; V gene: TRBV9; CDR3 protein: CASSPTGGGTYVNEKLFF
J gene: TRBJ2-3; D gene: NA; CDR3 length: 16; V gene: TRBV7-2; CDR3 protein: CASSSRGGGRPDTQYF
J gene: TRBJ2-5; D gene: NA; CDR3 length: 13; V gene: TRBV12-3/TRBV12-4; CDR3 protein: CASTSRGQETQYF
J gene: TRBJ2-2; D gene: NA; CDR3 length: 16; V gene: TRBV6-6; CDR3 protein: CASSSIPGLHTGELFF
J gene: TRBJ2-4; D gene: NA; CDR3 length: 16; V gene: TRBV5-4; CDR3 protein: CASSLATGLHKDIQYF
J gene: TRBJ1-5; D gene: NA; CDR3 length: 16; V gene: TRBV27; CDR3 protein: CASRLKGSFGNQPQHF
J gene: TRBJ1-1; D gene: NA; CDR3 length: 12; V gene: TRBV7-9; CDR3 protein: CASRFFQDPAFF
J gene: TRBJ2-1; D gene: TRBD2; CDR3 length: 16; V gene: TRBV5-4; CDR3 protein: CASSLDGLAAYNEQFF
J gene: TRBJ2-4; D gene: TRBD2; CDR3 length: 16; V gene: TRBV14; CDR3 protein: CASSHRASGRADIQYF
J gene: TRBJ2-7; D gene: NA; CDR3 length: 15; V gene: TRBV4-1; CDR3 protein: CASSQVEQGWYEQYF
J gene: TRBJ2-6; D gene: TRBD1; CDR3 length: 19; V gene: TRBV11-2; CDR3 protein: CASSHLGRQGLTGANVLTF
J gene: TRBJ2-6; D gene: NA; CDR3 length: 15; V gene: TRBV5-1; CDR3 protein: CASSQGHSGANVLTF
J gene: TRBJ1-1; D gene: TRBD1; CDR3 length: 13; V gene: TRBV29-1; CDR3 protein: CSVSTGVNTEAFF
J gene: TRBJ1-1; D gene: TRBD1; CDR3 length: 16; V gene: TRBV12-3/TRBV12-4; CDR3 protein: CASSLVNRGLGTEAFF
J gene: TRBJ2-3; D gene: TRBD1; CDR3 length: 14; V gene: TRBV4-3; CDR3 protein: CASSPRQGADTQYF
J gene: TRBJ2-3; D gene: TRBD1; CDR3 length: 16; V gene: TRBV6-5; CDR3 protein: CASSWRTGASTDTQYF
J gene: TRBJ2-2; D gene: TRBD2; CDR3 length: 17; V gene: TRBV7-8; CDR3 protein: CASSLGASGRNTGELFF
J gene: TRBJ2-3; D gene: TRBD2; CDR3 length: 14; V gene: TRBV5-1; CDR3 protein: CASSSLAGMDTQYF
J gene: TRBJ2-5; D gene: TRBD1; CDR3 length: 16; V gene: TRBV7-2; CDR3 protein: CVSSLWTGAYQETQYF
J gene: TRBJ2-7; D gene: TRBD1; CDR3 length: 15; V gene: TRBV12-3/TRBV12-4; CDR3 protein: CASSFGGTGGYEQYF
J gene: TRBJ1-6; D gene: NA; CDR3 length: 15; V gene: TRBV15; CDR3 protein: CATSRDPRGYSPLHF
J gene: TRBJ2-7; D gene: NA; CDR3 length: 15; V gene: TRBV12-3/TRBV12-4; CDR3 protein: CASSFDTLRSYEQYF
J gene: TRBJ1-2; D gene: TRBD1; CDR3 length: 15; V gene: TRBV29-1; CDR3 protein: CSVPGTGVINYGYTF
J gene: TRBJ2-5; D gene: NA; CDR3 length: 16; V gene: TRBV18; CDR3 protein: CASSPEGGTKSETQYF
J gene: TRBJ1-1; D gene: NA; CDR3 length: 13; V gene: TRBV20-1; CDR3 protein: CSATRDLGTEAFF
J gene: TRBJ1-1; D gene: NA; CDR3 length: 13; V gene: TRBV4-1; CDR3 protein: CASSQTANTEAFF
J gene: TRBJ1-5; D gene: NA; CDR3 length: 15; V gene: TRBV30; CDR3 protein: CAWSPLGTRHQPQHF
J gene: TRBJ2-5; D gene: NA; CDR3 length: 13; V gene: TRBV11-3; CDR3 protein: CASSLRQLETQYF
J gene: TRBJ1-4; D gene: NA; CDR3 length: 17; V gene: TRBV12-3/TRBV12-4; CDR3 protein: CASSFGLGTATNEKLFF
J gene: TRBJ2-7; D gene: TRBD2; CDR3 length: 15; V gene: TRBV12-3/TRBV12-4; CDR3 protein: CASSGGGRAVYEQYF
J gene: TRBJ2-3; D gene: TRBD2; CDR3 length: 17; V gene: TRBV18; CDR3 protein: CASSPLGGGAGTDTQYF
J gene: TRBJ2-1; D gene: NA; CDR3 length: 11; V gene: TRBV6-1; CDR3 protein: CASESYNEQFF
J gene: TRBJ1-5; D gene: TRBD1; CDR3 length: 16; V gene: TRBV12-3/TRBV12-4; CDR3 protein: CASSLGQGLGNQPQHF
J gene: TRBJ1-2; D gene: TRBD1; CDR3 length: 16; V gene: TRBV14; CDR3 protein: CASSRLGGQGLYGYTF
J gene: TRBJ2-3; D gene: TRBD1; CDR3 length: 16; V gene: TRBV6-5; CDR3 protein: CASRSRQGRLSVTQYF
J gene: TRBJ2-3; D gene: NA; CDR3 length: 13; V gene: TRBV3-1; CDR3 protein: CASSQADLDTQYF
J gene: TRBJ1-5; D gene: NA; CDR3 length: 14; V gene: TRBV6-1; CDR3 protein: CASSSRSGSQLQHF
J gene: TRBJ2-3; D gene: NA; CDR3 length: 14; V gene: TRBV15; CDR3 protein: CATSRDPGADTQYF
J gene: TRBJ2-1; D gene: NA; CDR3 length: 15; V gene: TRBV6-6; CDR3 protein: CASSPTGRAGNEQFF
J gene: TRBJ2-3; D gene: TRBD2; CDR3 length: 16; V gene: TRBV7-3; CDR3 protein: CASSLAPGGGTDTQYF
J gene: TRBJ1-1; D gene: NA; CDR3 length: 13; V gene: TRBV7-7; CDR3 protein: CASSPGPLTEAFF
J gene: TRBJ1-1; D gene: NA; CDR3 length: 10; V gene: TRBV29-1; CDR3 protein: CSARDTEAFF
J gene: TRBJ2-5; D gene: NA; CDR3 length: 12; V gene: TRBV6-5; CDR3 protein: CASSQARETQYF
J gene: TRBJ1-2; D gene: NA; CDR3 length: 13; V gene: TRBV18; CDR3 protein: CASSPSVETGYTF